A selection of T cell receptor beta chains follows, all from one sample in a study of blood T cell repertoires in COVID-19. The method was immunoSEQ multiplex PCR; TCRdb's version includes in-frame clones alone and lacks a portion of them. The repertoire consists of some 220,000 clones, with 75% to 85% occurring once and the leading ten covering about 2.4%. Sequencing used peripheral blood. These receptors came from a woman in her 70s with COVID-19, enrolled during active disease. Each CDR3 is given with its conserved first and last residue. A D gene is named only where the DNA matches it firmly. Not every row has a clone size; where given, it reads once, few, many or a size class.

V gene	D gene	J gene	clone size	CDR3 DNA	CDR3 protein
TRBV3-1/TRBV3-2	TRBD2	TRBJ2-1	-	TGTGCCAGCAGCCAAGCGTCTAGCGGGTCGAATGAGCAGTTCTTC	CASSQASSGSNEQFF
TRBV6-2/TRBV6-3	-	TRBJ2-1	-	TGTGCCAGCAGTTCGACAGAATACAATGAGCAGTTCTTC	CASSSTEYNEQFF
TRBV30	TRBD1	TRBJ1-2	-	TGTGCCTGGAGTGTAGGTGGGACAGGGAACTATGGCTACACCTTC	CAWSVGGTGNYGYTF
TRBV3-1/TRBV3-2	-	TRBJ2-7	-	TGTGCCAGCAGCTCTCCCGGGGACTACGAGCAGTACTTC	CASSSPGDYEQYF
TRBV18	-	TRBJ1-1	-	TGTGCCAGCTCACCCTTCCTTGAGGTTACTGAAGCTTTCTTT	CASSPFLEVTEAFF
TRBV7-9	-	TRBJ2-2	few	TGTGCCAGCAGACCAATTTGGGCAGGTGGTGTATGGGAGCTGTTTTTT	CASRPIWAGGVWELFF
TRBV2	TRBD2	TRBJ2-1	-	TGTGCCAGCAGTGAGACTAGCGGGAGGAAAAGCTCCTACAATGAGCAGTTCTTC	CASSETSGRKSSYNEQFF
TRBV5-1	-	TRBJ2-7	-	TGCGCCAGCAGCTTGGCCATCGGAGGGGAAAGATACGAGCAGTACTTC	CASSLAIGGERYEQYF
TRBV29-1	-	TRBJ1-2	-	TGCAGCGTTGCCCCACAGGGCGTGGGTGCTAACTATGGCTACACCTTC	CSVAPQGVGANYGYTF
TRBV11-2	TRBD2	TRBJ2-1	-	TGTGCCAGCAGCCGCCGTAGCGGGAATGAGCAGTTCTTC	CASSRRSGNEQFF